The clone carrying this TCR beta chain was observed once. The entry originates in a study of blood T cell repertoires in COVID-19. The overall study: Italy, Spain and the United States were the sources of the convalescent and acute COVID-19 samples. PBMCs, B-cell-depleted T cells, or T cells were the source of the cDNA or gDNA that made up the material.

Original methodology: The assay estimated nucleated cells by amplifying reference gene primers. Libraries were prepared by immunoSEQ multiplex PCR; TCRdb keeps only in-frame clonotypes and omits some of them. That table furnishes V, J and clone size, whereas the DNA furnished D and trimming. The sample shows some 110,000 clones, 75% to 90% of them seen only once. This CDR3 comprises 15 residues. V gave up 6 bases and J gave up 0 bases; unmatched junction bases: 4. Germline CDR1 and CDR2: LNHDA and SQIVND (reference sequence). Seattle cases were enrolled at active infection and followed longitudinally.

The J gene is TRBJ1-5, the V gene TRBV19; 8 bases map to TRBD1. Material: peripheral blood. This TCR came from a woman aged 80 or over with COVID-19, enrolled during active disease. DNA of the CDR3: TGTGCCAGTAGGCGGACAGGGAATAGCAATCAGCCCCAGCATTTT. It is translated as CASRRTGNSNQPQHF.